This T cell receptor (beta chain) originates from a study of OX40 agonist ivuxolimab in advanced cancers. Across the whole study: Patients received ivuxolimab, an agonistic anti-OX40 (CD134) antibody. Patients got intravenous ivuxolimab at 0.01 to 10 mg/kg every 2 weeks. Patients with hepatocellular carcinoma, melanoma, renal cell or head and neck cancer made up the dose-escalation patients.

Assay used: immunoSEQ multiplex PCR; TCRdb lists only in-frame clones, some missing. The data contain tens of thousands of clones, about 83% of them singletons. Autoimmune disease history or systemic immunosuppression was exclusionary. Germline assignment: CDR1 MNHEY and CDR2 SMNVEV (reference sequence). Trimming removed 8 bases from V and 0 bases from J, with 8 bases in between. The CDR3 contains 14 residues. The V gene is TRBV27, the J gene TRBJ2-6; D gene uncertain. The sequence was collected from an adult with an advanced solid tumor such as melanoma, head and neck, liver or kidney cancer. This sample comprised CD4+ or CD8+ T cells sorted from blood, obtained in a trial of the OX40 agonist ivuxolimab. The CDR3: CASGSYSGANVLTF. CDR3 bases: TGTGCCAGCGGCTCCTACTCTGGGGCCAACGTCCTGACTTTC.